The 5 T cell receptor beta chains listed next were all sequenced from one sample in a study of blood T cell repertoires in COVID-19. This table comes from immunoSEQ multiplex PCR, and its TCRdb copy is limited to in-frame clones, with some not included. The sample has about 400,000 clones, roughly 90% seen once; the top ten hold 2.5% to 3.5%. The sample comprised PBMCs or T cells enriched from blood (not recorded which). All receptors derive from a woman in her 30s who had recovered from COVID-19.

The chain employs TRBV15 and TRBJ1-4; D perhaps matches TRBD1 (5 bases). Trimming stripped 6 bases from V and 7 bases from J, with 15 bases between. This CDR3 contains 14 residues. Germline CDR1 LNHNV, CDR2 YYDKDF (reference sequence). The CDR3 DNA is TGTGCCACCAGTCTCAGGGCCTTGGGTGAAAAACTGTTTTTT. This translates into CATSLRALGEKLFF.

The CDR3 nucleotides read TGCGCCAGCAGCCCCGGACAGAGTTTTGTCTATGGCTACACCTTC. Translating it yields CASSPGQSFVYGYTF. The chain uses TRBV5-1 and TRBJ1-2; the D gene is possibly TRBD1 (6 bases). Germline V gene data show CDR1 as SGHRS and CDR2 as YFSETQ. The V gene lost 4 bases and the J gene lost 4 bases, with 17 bases spanning the gap. The CDR3 runs to 15 residues.

V usage is TRBV7-2 and J usage is TRBJ2-7; 10 bases match TRBD2. The CDR3 has 15 residues. Germline V gene lookup returns CDR1 SGHTA and CDR2 FQGNSA. With V trimmed by 4 bases and J by 5 bases, 8 bases remained unmatched. CDR3 in DNA: TGTGCCAGCAGCTCGAAAGCGGGAGGGTTCGACGAGCAGTACTTC. Encoded protein: CASSSKAGGFDEQYF.

The chain joins TRBV5-6 to TRBJ1-2, with 9 bases lining up with TRBD1. The V and J ends lost 2 bases and 2 bases, in that order; junction bases with no gene match: 1. Germline V gives CDR1 SGHDT, CDR2 YYEEEE. There are 14 residues in the CDR3. Written as DNA, the CDR3 is TGTGCCAGCAGCTTCGGGACAGGGAACTATGGCTACACCTTC. Protein: CASSFGTGNYGYTF.

The V gene is TRBV27, the J gene TRBJ1-2, with 9 bases fitting TRBD1. V lost 4 bases, J lost 4 bases, and 7 bases stayed unmatched. The CDR3 is made up of 15 amino acids. Looked up from germline, CDR1 is MNHEY and CDR2 is SMNVEV (reference sequence). CDR3 DNA sequence: TGTGCCAGCAGTTCCGGGACAGGGTACATCTATGGCTACACCTTC. This translates into CASSSGTGYIYGYTF.